This T cell receptor (beta chain) was profiled in a study of control samples from healthy donors and cancer patients. Germline CDR1 KGHSH, CDR2 LQKENI. The CDR3 consists of 14 residues. With 3 bases clipped from V and 3 bases from J, the junction kept 3 bases outside the gene matches. Profiling relied on immunoSEQ multiplex PCR, and the TCRdb table lists in-frame clones only, not all of them. Altogether around 68,000 clones are present, 84% being singletons, with the ten largest covering about 14%. This clone was recorded only once. The sequencing input was blood. The TCR comes from a man over 45 in good health. The rearrangement uses TRBV18 and TRBJ2-7, with 9 positions matching TRBD1. The CDR3 region has the DNA TGTGCCAGCTCACCTCGGGACAGGGACTACGAGCAGTACTTC. This codes for CASSPRDRDYEQYF.